The source of this TCR beta chain is a study of shared clonotypes between healthy human individuals. CD45RO negativity and positive selection for CCR7 defined naive CD8 cells, a population that excluded terminally differentiated effector memory CD45RA+ cells. This CDR3 is built from 14 residues. The germline V gene encodes CDR1 MDHEN and CDR2 SYDVKM. J lost 6 bases, V lost 6 bases, and 8 bases had no gene match. TCRdb's copy holds only in-frame clones and misses some; the assay was immunoSEQ multiplex PCR. Here the sample spans 2 million or so clones, over 85% being singletons. This TCR derives from a man younger than 35 in good health. The rearrangement links TRBV28 to TRBJ1-3; TRBD1 matches 7 bases. The sequenced sample was naive CD8+ T cells sorted from blood. The CDR3 loop reads CASSPRGPENTIYF. The CDR3 DNA sequence: TGTGCCAGCAGCCCAAGGGGGCCCGAAAACACCATATATTTT.